The present entry profiles one TCR beta chain with its context. The data belong to a study of T cells after somatic rescue of genetic block. Some clones are missing from TCRdb's copy, which holds only in-frame ones; the method was immunoSEQ multiplex PCR. The sample includes some 90,000 clones, 85% to 90% of them seen just once. Germline-derived CDR1 and CDR2 are SEHNR and FQNEAQ (reference sequence). This CDR3 is built from 15 residues. V was shortened by 5 bases and J by 5 bases, with 19 bases between the two germline ends. The V gene is TRBV7-9, the J gene TRBJ2-7, with D perhaps being TRBD1 or TRBD2 (6 bases each). The specimen was peripheral blood mononuclear cells (PBMCs). The receptor was isolated from a woman aged 18 to 35. In DNA form, the CDR3 reads TGTGCCAGCAGCCCACTTGGGGGGCTTGTGAACGAGCAGTACTTC. This encodes CASSPLGGLVNEQYF.